This passage covers 18 T cell receptor beta chains from one sample sequenced in a study of blood T cell repertoires in COVID-19. This table comes from immunoSEQ multiplex PCR, and its TCRdb copy is limited to in-frame clones, with some not included. The sample contains a few hundred thousand clones, 70% to 90% of which appear only once. Sequencing was done on a sample of PBMCs or T cells enriched from blood (not recorded which). These receptor sequences come from a man between 25 and 39 years old who had recovered from COVID-19.

This clone has a single count. The CDR3 is CASSQDEVRGQYF. The DNA for the CDR3 is TGCGCCAGCAGCCAAGATGAGGTCAGGGGGCAGTACTTC. The J gene is TRBJ2-7, the V gene TRBV4-1, with D maybe TRBD1 (6 bases). Trimming removed 0 bases from V and 9 bases from J, with 12 bases in between. This CDR3 is built from 13 residues. Germline lookup yields CDR1 MGHRA and CDR2 YSYEKL.

The chain uses TRBV5-4 and TRBJ2-3, with 12 bases fitting TRBD2. The V segment lost 6 bases and the J segment 5 bases; nucleotides outside the gene matches: 1. This CDR3 is built from 13 residues. Germline lookup yields CDR1 SGHNT and CDR2 YYREEE (reference sequence). The CDR3 region has the DNA TGTGCCAGCATGACTAGCGGGGGAGATACGCAGTATTTT. This codes for CASMTSGGDTQYF.

This chain uses TRBV6-5 with TRBJ1-2; TRBD1 matches at 7 bases. Germline V gene data show CDR1 as MNHEY and CDR2 as SVGAGI. Trimming took 10 bases from V and 4 from J; bases not matched to a gene: 9. This CDR3 contains 13 residues. The CDR3, as DNA: TGTGCCACCGTGGGACAGAACCTCTATGGCTACACCTTC. Its translation is CATVGQNLYGYTF.

CDR3 protein: CATSTGRNSPLHF. CDR3 nucleotide sequence: TGCGCCACCTCGACAGGGAGAAATTCACCCCTCCACTTT. The chain joins TRBV10-1 to TRBJ1-6; TRBD1 aligns across 7 bases. Unmatched junction bases numbered 7, after V lost 10 bases and J lost 7 bases. Germline V gene lookup returns CDR1 WNHNN and CDR2 SYGVQD (reference sequence). The CDR3 sequence is 13 residues long.

The chain couples TRBV7-9 to TRBJ2-1, with 15 bases aligning to TRBD2. The trim removed 6 bases at V and 7 bases at J, leaving 7 bases unmatched. Germline CDR1 SEHNR, CDR2 FQNEAQ (reference sequence). The CDR3 is made up of 16 amino acids. CDR3 in DNA: TGTGCCAGCAGGAGAAGGACTAGCGGGGGGGCAAATGAGCAGTTCTTC. Protein product: CASRRRTSGGANEQFF.

This clone was found once. The chain links TRBV7-9 to TRBJ2-1; possible D gene TRBD1, 6 bases. The CDR3 sequence is 16 residues long. V was cut by 5 bases and J by 0 bases, with 14 bases left in between. Germline V CDR1 and CDR2: SEHNR, FQNEAQ (reference sequence). CDR3 sequence reads: CASSPGATGSYNEQFF. Here the CDR3 DNA reads TGTGCCAGCAGCCCAGGGGCCACCGGCTCCTACAATGAGCAGTTCTTC.

The CDR3 nucleotides are TGTGCCAGCATAACGGTCCGGACAGGTGGCACTGAAGCTTTCTTT. This sequence encodes CASITVRTGGTEAFF. V is TRBV6-5 and J is TRBJ1-1; 7 positions agree with TRBD1. The germline V gene has CDR1 MNHEY and CDR2 SVGAGI. After removal of 7 bases from V and 4 bases from J, the junction contained 12 bases not matched to a gene. The length of the CDR3 is 15 residues.

The chain combines TRBV11-1 with TRBJ2-1, with D perhaps matching TRBD2 (6 bases). V shed 2 bases and J shed 4 bases, with 12 bases lying between them. The CDR3 has 15 residues. Germline V gives CDR1 SGHAT, CDR2 FQDESV (reference sequence). The DNA of the CDR3 is TGTGCCAGCAGCTTAAAGTGGGGGGAATACAATGAGCAGTTCTTC. Translation: CASSLKWGEYNEQFF.

The chain combines TRBV7-2 with TRBJ2-5, with 9 bases fitting TRBD2. The germline V gene has CDR1 SGHTA and CDR2 FQGNSA. The ends lost 4 bases at V and 4 bases at J; junction bases unmatched: 7. CDR3 length: 15 residues. DNA of the CDR3: TGTGCCAGCAGCTCCCTAGCGGGGCCCCGAGAGACCCAGTACTTC. Amino acid sequence: CASSSLAGPRETQYF.

This chain joins TRBV19 and TRBJ2-3, with D tentatively TRBD2 (6 bases). Trimming removed 4 bases from V and 4 bases from J, with 12 bases in between. Germline CDR1 LNHDA, CDR2 SQIVND (reference sequence). The CDR3 is 14 residues long. CDR3 region: CASSTGTSADTQYF. CDR3 nucleotide sequence: TGTGCCAGTAGTACTGGGACTTCCGCAGATACGCAGTATTTT.

This clone showed up just once. This chain uses TRBV18 with TRBJ1-2; 7 bases agree with TRBD1. Germline V gene lookup returns CDR1 KGHSH and CDR2 LQKENI. The CDR3 sequence is 15 residues long. V gave up 2 bases and J gave up 4 bases; unmatched junction bases: 7. The CDR3 spells CASSPSGGQGYGYTF. Here the CDR3 DNA reads TGTGCCAGCTCACCATCAGGGGGTCAGGGCTATGGCTACACCTTC.

The chain has TRBV5-1 and TRBJ1-6, with D perhaps matching TRBD1 (5 bases). The germline gives CDR1 SGHRS, CDR2 YFSETQ. V shed 4 bases and J shed 15 bases, with 14 bases lying between them. The CDR3 consists of 12 residues. The CDR3 DNA follows: TGCGCCAGCAGCGAGGACATAACCATCCTCCACTTT. This translates into CASSEDITILHF. Full variable domain (outside the CDR3, taken from reference TRBV5-1 and TRBJ1-6): KAGVTQTPRYLIKTRGQQVTLSCSPISGHRSVSWYQQTPGQGLQFLFEYFSETQRNKGNFPGRFSGRQFSNSRSEMNVSTLELGDSALYLCASSEDITILHFGNGTRLTVT.

The CDR3 DNA reads as TGTGCCAGCAGCTTATACTCAGGGGTTAGCAATCAGCCCCAGCATTTT. Its translation: CASSLYSGVSNQPQHF. The chain uses TRBV7-2 and TRBJ1-5, with D perhaps TRBD1 (6 bases). The germline V and J ends were trimmed by 2 bases and 0 bases, with 11 bases remaining between them. Per germline, CDR1 SGHTA and CDR2 FQGNSA. The CDR3 runs to 16 residues.

The chain is built from TRBV5-4 and TRBJ1-2, with D tentatively TRBD1 (6 bases). Trimming removed 0 bases from V and 3 bases from J, with 15 bases in between. Germline V CDR1 and CDR2: SGHNT, YYREEE (reference sequence). The CDR3 has 16 amino acids. CDR3 residues: CASSLAGRTAYYGYTF. The CDR3 DNA follows: TGTGCCAGCAGCTTGGCGGGTAGGACAGCCTACTATGGCTACACCTTC.

This chain links TRBV12-3 or TRBV12-4 with TRBJ1-1; D not resolved. The V end was cut by 2 bases, the J end by 9 bases, with 10 bases between. The CDR3 covers 12 residues. The CDR3 nucleotides read TGTGCCAGCAGTTTATCAAGCCTGAAAGCTTTCTTT. Protein sequence: CASSLSSLKAFF.

The chain uses TRBV3-1 (or the pseudogene TRBV3-2) and TRBJ1-1; unclear D gene. CDR3 length: 14 amino acids. Germline V gene data show CDR1 as LGHDT and CDR2 as YNNKEL (reference sequence). V was pared by 4 bases and J by 1 base, with 10 bases between. CDR3: CASSPPHRNTEAFF. CDR3 DNA sequence: TGTGCCAGCAGCCCTCCCCACAGGAACACTGAAGCTTTCTTT.

CDR3 DNA sequence: TGTGCCAGCAGCGCCACTCCCAGGGGCGACGGCTATGGCTACACCTTC. Its protein product is CASSATPRGDGYGYTF. This chain uses TRBV9 with TRBJ1-2; D may be TRBD1 (6 bases). Germline V lookup: CDR1 SGDLS, CDR2 YYNGEE. The V gene lost 3 bases and the J gene lost 4 bases, with 19 bases spanning the gap. The CDR3 spans 16 residues.

The gene calls are TRBV20-1 and TRBJ1-2; D uncertain. Trimming stripped 6 bases from V and 7 bases from J, with 21 bases between. Germline values: CDR1 DFQATT, CDR2 SNEGSKA (reference sequence). The CDR3 extends over 14 amino acids. The CDR3 here is CSASPQQTLSGYTF. For the CDR3, the DNA is TGCAGTGCCAGTCCACAGCAAACATTAAGTGGCTACACCTTC.